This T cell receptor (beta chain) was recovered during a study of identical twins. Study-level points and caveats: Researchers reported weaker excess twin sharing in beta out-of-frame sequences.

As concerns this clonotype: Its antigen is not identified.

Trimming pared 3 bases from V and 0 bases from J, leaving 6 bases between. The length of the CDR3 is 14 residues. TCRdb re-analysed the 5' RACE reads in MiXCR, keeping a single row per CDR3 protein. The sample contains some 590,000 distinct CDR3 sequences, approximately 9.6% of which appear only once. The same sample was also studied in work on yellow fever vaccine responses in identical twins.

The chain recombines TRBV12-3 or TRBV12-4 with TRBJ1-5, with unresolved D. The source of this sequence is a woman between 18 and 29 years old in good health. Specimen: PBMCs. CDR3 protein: CASSFGFSNQPQHF. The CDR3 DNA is TGTGCCAGCAGTTTCGGGTTTAGCAATCAGCCCCAGCATTTT.